A selection of T cell receptor beta chains follows, all from one sample in a study of CD8 T cell repertoires and HIV-1 epitope variants. Profiled with immunoSEQ multiplex PCR; TCRdb holds only in-frame clones, not every one. The table includes 5,500 or so clones, over 65% detected once. Their antigens are not known. Material for sequencing was cultured CD8+ T cells derived from PBMCs. These receptors originate from a male donor with HIV. CDR3s include the opening cysteine and the closing phenylalanine or tryptophan. Fields, in order: J gene, V gene, CDR3 protein.

TRBJ2-7 | TRBV6-6 | CASSYSTSAYEQYF
TRBJ2-3 | TRBV13 | CASSSRTSGRDTQYF
TRBJ1-3 | TRBV7-9 | CASRVSSGNTIYF
TRBJ2-7 | TRBV28 | CASSPEDRVDEQYF
TRBJ1-5 | TRBV6-6 | CASSGGQGIHQPQHF
TRBJ1-6 | TRBV28 | CASSFGTGQFNSPLHF
TRBJ2-1 | TRBV6-5 | CASSRSGSSYEQFF
TRBJ1-2 | TRBV29-1 | CSVSGGNYGYTF
TRBJ1-5 | TRBV11-1 | CASSADRGGQPQHF
TRBJ1-4 | TRBV6-1 | CATGEAATNEKLFF
TRBJ2-1 | TRBV5-5 | CASSFGSYNEQFF
TRBJ1-2 | TRBV27 | CASSLSLQGARSSYTF
TRBJ2-1 | TRBV19 | CASSFVAGEQFF
TRBJ1-5 | TRBV28 | CASSVLRDKGNQPQHF
TRBJ2-3 | TRBV4-3 | CASSQDPPRLNLISGTDTQYF
TRBJ1-1 | TRBV4-2 | CASSQVGQMNTEAFF
TRBJ2-1 | TRBV6-5 | CASSYSPSGRNNEQFF
TRBJ2-7 | TRBV11-3 | CASSLDLQEDEQYF
TRBJ2-7 | TRBV7-2 | CASSLQNEQYF
TRBJ2-2 | TRBV5-6 | CASSLDLKRYTGELFF
TRBJ2-7 | TRBV5-6 | CASSIQGGPYEQYF
TRBJ1-2 | TRBV6-5 | CASSYSIDFYGYTF
TRBJ2-7 | TRBV28 | CASSLTVRMGTSDSYEQYF
TRBJ2-3 | TRBV4-1 | CASSPGTDPKPSTDTQYF
TRBJ1-2 | TRBV7-2 | CASSLSSDNYGYTF
TRBJ1-1 | TRBV5-6 | CASSFRGLNTEAFF
TRBJ2-2 | TRBV9 | CASSVSGVSTGELFF
TRBJ2-7 | TRBV19 | CASSTGAGGLYEQYF